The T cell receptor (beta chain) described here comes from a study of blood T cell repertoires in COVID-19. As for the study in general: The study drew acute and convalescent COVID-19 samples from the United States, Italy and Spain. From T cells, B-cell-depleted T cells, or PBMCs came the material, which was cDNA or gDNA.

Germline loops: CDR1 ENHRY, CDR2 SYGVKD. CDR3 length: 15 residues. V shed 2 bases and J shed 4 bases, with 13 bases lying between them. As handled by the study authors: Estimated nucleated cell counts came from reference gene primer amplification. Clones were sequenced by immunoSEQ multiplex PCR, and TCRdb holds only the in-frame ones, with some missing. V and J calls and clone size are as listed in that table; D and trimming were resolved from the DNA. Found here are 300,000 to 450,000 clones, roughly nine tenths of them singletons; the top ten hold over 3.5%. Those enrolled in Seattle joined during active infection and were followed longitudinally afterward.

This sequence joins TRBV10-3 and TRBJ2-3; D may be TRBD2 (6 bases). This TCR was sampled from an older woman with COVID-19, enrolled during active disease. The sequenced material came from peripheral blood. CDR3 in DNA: TGTGCCATCAGTGAGGGTTCCGGGGGACCAGATACGCAGTATTTT. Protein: CAISEGSGGPDTQYF.